The 8 T cell receptor beta chains below were found in one sample sequenced in a study of blood T cell repertoires in COVID-19. The data were produced by immunoSEQ multiplex PCR, yet TCRdb's version contains in-frame clones alone and is incomplete. Among about 270,000 clones, more than 80% were seen once, and the ten largest hold roughly 4.3%. Material: PBMCs or T cells enriched from blood (not recorded which). The receptor source for this set is a woman under 40 with acute COVID-19.

J is TRBJ2-2 and V is TRBV28, with 9 positions matching TRBD2. Trimming took 7 bases from V and 2 from J; bases not matched to a gene: 11. Germline V gene data show CDR1 as MDHEN and CDR2 as SYDVKM. This CDR3 has 17 amino acids. The CDR3 nucleotides read TGTGCCAGCACGTCCATAGCGGGAGTTCGAAACACCGGGGAGCTGTTTTTT. It yields the protein CASTSIAGVRNTGELFF.

V and J are TRBV28 and TRBJ2-1; no clear D gene. From germline, CDR1 is MDHEN and CDR2 SYDVKM. The CDR3 length is 13 residues. Trimming pared 6 bases from V and 3 bases from J, leaving 9 bases between. CDR3 protein: CASSPGHYNEQFF. The CDR3 DNA follows: TGTGCCAGCAGCCCGGGTCACTACAATGAGCAGTTCTTC.

The rearrangement joins TRBV3-1 (or the pseudogene TRBV3-2) to TRBJ2-2; TRBD1 matches 7 bases. Germline values: CDR1 LGHDT, CDR2 YNNKEL (reference sequence). The CDR3 has 12 amino acids. After removal of 8 bases from V and 6 bases from J, the junction contained 3 bases not matched to a gene. The CDR3 DNA sequence: TGTGCCAGCTCCACAGGGGCCGGGGAGCTGTTTTTT. It yields the protein CASSTGAGELFF.

This clone appeared once. The chain combines TRBV5-5 with TRBJ2-7; 8 nucleotides agree with TRBD1. Trimming cost V 0 bases and J 5 bases; bases outside gene matches: 16. Germline CDR1 reads SGHKS; CDR2 reads YYEKEE (reference sequence). The CDR3 consists of 18 residues. CDR3 loop: CASSLGQGLNSGRNEQYF. The CDR3 DNA is TGTGCCAGCAGCTTGGGACAGGGGTTGAATTCAGGGAGAAACGAGCAGTACTTC.

The chain has TRBV10-2 and TRBJ1-6; no reliable D call. The CDR3 covers 12 residues. With 3 bases removed from V and 11 bases from J, the gap between germline ends came to 8 bases. Per the germline V gene, CDR1 is WSHSY and CDR2 is SAAADI. CDR3 sequence reads: CASSDSPAPLHF. DNA for the CDR3: TGCGCCAGCAGTGACTCGCCGGCACCCCTCCACTTT.

This clone was seen a handful of times. The J gene is TRBJ1-1, the V gene TRBV28, with D maybe TRBD1 (6 bases). Looked up from germline, CDR1 is MDHEN and CDR2 is SYDVKM. The CDR3 has 14 residues. The V end lost 6 bases, the J end lost 1 base, and 12 bases lay between the germline ends. For the CDR3, the DNA is TGTGCCAGCAGGCCGCTAGGGGGGAACACTGAAGCTTTCTTT. It is translated as CASRPLGGNTEAFF. Combining the CDR3 with reference TRBV28 and TRBJ1-1 gives the whole variable domain DVKVTQSSRYLVKRTGEKVFLECVQDMDHENMFWYRQDPGLGLRLIYFSYDVKMKEKGDIPEGYSVSREKKERFSLILESASTNQTSMYLCASRPLGGNTEAFFGQGTRLTVV.

CDR3 bases: TGCGCCAGCAGTGACATGGTCGGGGGTGGTTACGAGCAGTACTTC. Residues: CASSDMVGGGYEQYF. This chain joins TRBV10-2 and TRBJ2-7, with a tentative D call TRBD2 (6 bases). V lost 3 bases and J lost 4, with 16 bases in between. The CDR3 consists of 15 residues. Germline lookup yields CDR1 WSHSY and CDR2 SAAADI.

This chain uses TRBV18 with TRBJ2-7; 9 positions agree with TRBD1. V lost 0 bases and J lost 6; bases outside the gene matches: 6. This CDR3 is built from 15 residues. CDR1 is KGHSH and CDR2 is LQKENI in the germline V gene. The CDR3 coding sequence is TGTGCCAGCTCACCACCGCAGGGACAGGGTTCCGAGCAGTACTTC. Protein sequence: CASSPPQGQGSEQYF.